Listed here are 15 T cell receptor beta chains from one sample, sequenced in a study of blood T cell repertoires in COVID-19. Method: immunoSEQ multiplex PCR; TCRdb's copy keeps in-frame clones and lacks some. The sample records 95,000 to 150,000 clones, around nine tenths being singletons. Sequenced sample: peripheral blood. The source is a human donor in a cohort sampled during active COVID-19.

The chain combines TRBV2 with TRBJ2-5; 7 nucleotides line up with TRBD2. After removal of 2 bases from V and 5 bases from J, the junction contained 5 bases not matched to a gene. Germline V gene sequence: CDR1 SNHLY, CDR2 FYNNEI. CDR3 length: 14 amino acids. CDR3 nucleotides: TGTGCCAGCAGTGAATCAGCGGGATCGGAGACCCAGTACTTC. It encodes CASSESAGSETQYF.

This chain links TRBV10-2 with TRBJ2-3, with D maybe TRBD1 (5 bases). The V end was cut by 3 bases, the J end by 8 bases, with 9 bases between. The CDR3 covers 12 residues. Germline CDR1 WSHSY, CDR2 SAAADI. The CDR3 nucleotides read TGCGCCAGCAGTGAACAGGAATCTACGCAGTATTTT. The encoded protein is CASSEQESTQYF.

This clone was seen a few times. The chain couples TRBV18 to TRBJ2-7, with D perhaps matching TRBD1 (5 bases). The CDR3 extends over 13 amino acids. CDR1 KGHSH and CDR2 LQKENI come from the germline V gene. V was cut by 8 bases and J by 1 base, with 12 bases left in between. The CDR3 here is CASADRGSYEQYF. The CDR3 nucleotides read TGTGCCAGCGCCGACAGAGGTTCCTACGAGCAGTACTTC. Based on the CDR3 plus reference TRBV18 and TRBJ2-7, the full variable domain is NAGVMQNPRHLVRRRGQEARLRCSPMKGHSHVYWYRQLPEEGLKFMVYLQKENIIDESGMPKERFSAEFPKEGPSILRIQQVVRGDSAAYFCASADRGSYEQYFGPGTRLTVT.

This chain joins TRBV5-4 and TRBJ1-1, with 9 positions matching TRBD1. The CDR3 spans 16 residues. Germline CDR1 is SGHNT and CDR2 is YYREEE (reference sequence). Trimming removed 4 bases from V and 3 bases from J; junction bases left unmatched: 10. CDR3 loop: CASSDGTGPMDTEAFF. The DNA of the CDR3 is TGTGCCAGCAGCGATGGGACAGGGCCCATGGACACTGAAGCTTTCTTT.

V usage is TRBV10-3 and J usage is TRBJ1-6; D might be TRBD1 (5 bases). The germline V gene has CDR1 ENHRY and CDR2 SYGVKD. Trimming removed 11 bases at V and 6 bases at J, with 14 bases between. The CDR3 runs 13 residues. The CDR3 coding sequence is TGTGCCGCTGGGCGGGACCTTAATTCACCCCTCCACTTT. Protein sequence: CAAGRDLNSPLHF.

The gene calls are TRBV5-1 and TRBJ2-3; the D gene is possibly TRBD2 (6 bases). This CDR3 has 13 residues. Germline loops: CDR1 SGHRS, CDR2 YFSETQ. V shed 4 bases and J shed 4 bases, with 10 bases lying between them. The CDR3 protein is CASSDPGADTQYF. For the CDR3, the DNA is TGCGCCAGCAGCGATCCGGGGGCAGATACGCAGTATTTT.

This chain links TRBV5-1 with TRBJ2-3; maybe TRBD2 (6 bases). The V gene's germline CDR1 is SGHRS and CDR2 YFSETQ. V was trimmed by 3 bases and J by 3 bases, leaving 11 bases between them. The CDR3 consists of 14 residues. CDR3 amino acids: CASSSRTTTDTQYF. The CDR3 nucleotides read TGCGCCAGCAGCTCTAGGACTACAACAGATACGCAGTATTTT.

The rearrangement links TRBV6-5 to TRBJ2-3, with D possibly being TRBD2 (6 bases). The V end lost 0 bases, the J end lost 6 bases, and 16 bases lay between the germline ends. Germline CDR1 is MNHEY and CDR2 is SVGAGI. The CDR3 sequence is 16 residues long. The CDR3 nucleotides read TGTGCCAGCAGTTACTCTAGCGGACCCAGGTCCGATACGCAGTATTTT. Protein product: CASSYSSGPRSDTQYF.

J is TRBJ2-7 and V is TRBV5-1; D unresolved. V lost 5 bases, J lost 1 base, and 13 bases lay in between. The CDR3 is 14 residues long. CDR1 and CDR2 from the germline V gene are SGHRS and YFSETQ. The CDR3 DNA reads TGCGCCAGCAGAAAACAGACCAATTCCTACGAGCAGTACTTC. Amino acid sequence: CASRKQTNSYEQYF. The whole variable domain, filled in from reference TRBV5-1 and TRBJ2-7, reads KAGVTQTPRYLIKTRGQQVTLSCSPISGHRSVSWYQQTPGQGLQFLFEYFSETQRNKGNFPGRFSGRQFSNSRSEMNVSTLELGDSALYLCASRKQTNSYEQYFGPGTRLTVT.

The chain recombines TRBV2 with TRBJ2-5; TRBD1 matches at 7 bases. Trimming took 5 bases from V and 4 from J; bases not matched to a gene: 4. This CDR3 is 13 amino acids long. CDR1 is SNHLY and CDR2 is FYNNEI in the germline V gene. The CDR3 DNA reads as TGTGCCAGCAGTTGGACAGGTGGAGAGACCCAGTACTTC. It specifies CASSWTGGETQYF. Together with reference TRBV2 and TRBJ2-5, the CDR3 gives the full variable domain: EPEVTQTPSHQVTQMGQEVILRCVPISNHLYFYWYRQILGQKVEFLVSFYNNEISEKSEIFDDQFSVERPDGSNFTLKIRSTKLEDSAMYFCASSWTGGETQYFGPGTRLLVL.

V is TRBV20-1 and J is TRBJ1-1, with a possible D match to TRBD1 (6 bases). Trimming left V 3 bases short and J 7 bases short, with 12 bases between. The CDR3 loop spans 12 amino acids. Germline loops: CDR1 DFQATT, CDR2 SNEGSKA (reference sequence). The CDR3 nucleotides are TGCAGTGCTAGTATACACAGGGTTGAAGCTTTCTTT. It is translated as CSASIHRVEAFF.

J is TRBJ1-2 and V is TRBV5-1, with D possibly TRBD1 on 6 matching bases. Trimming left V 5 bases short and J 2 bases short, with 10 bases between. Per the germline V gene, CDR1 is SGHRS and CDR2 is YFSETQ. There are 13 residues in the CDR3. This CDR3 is CASSSGTNYGYTF. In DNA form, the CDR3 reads TGCGCCAGCAGTTCCGGGACAAACTATGGCTACACCTTC.

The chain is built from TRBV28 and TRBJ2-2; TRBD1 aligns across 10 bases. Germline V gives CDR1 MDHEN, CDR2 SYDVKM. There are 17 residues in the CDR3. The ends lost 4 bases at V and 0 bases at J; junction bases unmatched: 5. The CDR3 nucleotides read TGTGCCAGCAGTTGGGACAGGGGATTTGCGAACACCGGGGAGCTGTTTTTT. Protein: CASSWDRGFANTGELFF.

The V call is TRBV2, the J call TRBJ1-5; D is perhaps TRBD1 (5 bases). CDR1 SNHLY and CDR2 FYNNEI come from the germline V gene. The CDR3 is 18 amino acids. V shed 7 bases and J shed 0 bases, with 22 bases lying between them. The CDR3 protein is CASNKLPAGRSSNQPQHF. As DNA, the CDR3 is TGTGCCAGCAATAAACTCCCTGCGGGACGGAGTAGCAATCAGCCCCAGCATTTT.

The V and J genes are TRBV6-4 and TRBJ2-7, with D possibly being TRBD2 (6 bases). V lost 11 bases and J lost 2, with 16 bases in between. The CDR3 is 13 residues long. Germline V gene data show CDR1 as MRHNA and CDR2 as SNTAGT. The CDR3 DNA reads TGTGCCGGACGGCGGGGCGGACCCTACGAGCAGTACTTC. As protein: CAGRRGGPYEQYF.